This T cell receptor (beta chain) appears in the sequencing data of a study of blood T cell repertoires in COVID-19. The data were produced by immunoSEQ multiplex PCR, yet TCRdb's version contains in-frame clones alone and is incomplete. The data show around 300,000 clones, approximately 90% seen once. This CDR3 spans 14 amino acids. Trimming stripped 4 bases from V and 5 bases from J, with 9 bases between. The germline gives CDR1 SGHTA, CDR2 FQGTGA. This sequence originates from a woman aged 45-60 years with active or convalescent COVID-19. The sequencing sample was made of peripheral blood. V usage is TRBV7-3 and J usage is TRBJ1-6; unclear D gene. CDR3 nucleotides: TGTGCCAGCAGCTCTACAGCTCATAATTCACCCCTCCACTTT. It is translated as CASSSTAHNSPLHF.